Listed below are T cell receptor beta chains from one sample, sequenced in a study of beta chain features in type 1 diabetes. Clones were read by immunoSEQ multiplex PCR, and TCRdb kept only the in-frame ones, dropping some. The sample yields a few hundred thousand clones, approximately 12% seen once. Input material: naive CD4+ T cells from blood. Receptors were obtained from a woman under 30 with type 1 diabetes. The CDR3 runs from the conserved cysteine through the conserved F or W. D genes are given only for firm matches. Some rows mark clone size as missing; the rest say once, few, many or name a class of expanded clone.

abundance	v_gene	d_gene	j_gene	CDR3aa	CDR3nt
once	TRBV4-2	TRBD1	TRBJ2-4	CASSQGGQGGKNIQYF	TGTGCCAGCAGCCAAGGAGGACAGGGTGGCAAAAACATTCAGTACTTC
-	TRBV5-4	TRBD2	TRBJ2-4	CASSLVGGAKNIQYF	TGTGCCAGCAGCTTGGTCGGGGGGGCCAAAAACATTCAGTACTTC
-	TRBV6-5	-	TRBJ1-1	CASTRGGGTEAFF	TGTGCCAGCACCCGGGGGGGAGGGACTGAAGCTTTCTTT
few	TRBV29-1	-	TRBJ2-3	CSVEPSAESTDTQYF	TGCAGCGTTGAACCTAGTGCGGAGAGCACAGATACGCAGTATTTT
-	TRBV29-1	-	TRBJ2-5	CSVEKRYQETQYF	TGCAGCGTTGAAAAGCGGTATCAAGAGACCCAGTACTTC
-	TRBV11-1	-	TRBJ2-5	CASSPGWTQYF	TGTGCCAGCAGCCCCGGGTGGACCCAGTACTTC
-	TRBV11-2	TRBD1	TRBJ1-6	CASSLDRVKNNSPLHF	TGTGCCAGCAGCTTGGACAGGGTGAAGAATAATTCACCCCTCCACTTT
-	TRBV5-1	TRBD1	TRBJ1-1	CASSTGQGMNTEAFF	TGCGCCAGCAGCACGGGACAGGGGATGAACACTGAAGCTTTCTTT
-	TRBV11-2	-	TRBJ2-7	CASSLGTAYEQYF	TGTGCCAGCAGCTTAGGGACAGCCTACGAGCAGTACTTC
few	TRBV7-2	-	TRBJ2-5	CASSSYQETQYF	TGTGCCAGCAGCTCGTACCAAGAGACCCAGTACTTC
few	TRBV10-3	-	TRBJ2-1	CAISASEAPYNEQFF	TGTGCCATCAGCGCCTCGGAGGCCCCCTACAATGAGCAGTTCTTC
few	TRBV18	-	TRBJ1-2	CASSPLTGGYTF	TGTGCCAGCTCACCCTTGACTGGTGGCTACACCTTC
-	TRBV5-1	-	TRBJ2-1	CASSPGAGSSYNEQFF	TGCGCCAGCAGCCCCGGTGCGGGCAGCTCCTACAATGAGCAGTTCTTC
few	TRBV5-1	TRBD2	TRBJ2-1	CASSLAATSGNYNEQFF	TGCGCCAGCAGCTTGGCCGCGACTAGCGGGAACTACAATGAGCAGTTCTTC
-	TRBV7-9	-	TRBJ1-1	CASSRQGTVNTEAFF	TGTGCCAGCAGCCGTCAAGGGACTGTGAACACTGAAGCTTTCTTT
few	TRBV7-9	TRBD1	TRBJ1-3	CASSSDRAGNTIYF	TGTGCCAGCAGCTCGGACAGGGCTGGAAACACCATATATTTT
-	TRBV5-4	-	TRBJ2-3	CASRVGGGVGTDTQYF	TGTGCCAGCAGGGTCGGCGGGGGCGTCGGCACAGATACGCAGTATTTT
few	TRBV7-2	-	TRBJ1-5	CASSLRPQVSPQHF	TGTGCCAGCAGCTTACGGCCCCAGGTCTCGCCCCAGCATTTT
-	TRBV5-1	-	TRBJ1-1	CASRPTDQTEAFF	TGCGCCAGCAGGCCGACAGATCAAACTGAAGCTTTCTTT
-	TRBV12-2	-	TRBJ2-5	CASRLELATQYF	TGTGCAAGTCGCTTAGAATTAGCAACCCAGTACTTC
few	TRBV18	TRBD1	TRBJ1-1	CASSPLTGDTEAFF	TGTGCCAGCTCACCCTTGACAGGGGACACTGAAGCTTTCTTT
-	TRBV28	-	TRBJ2-5	CASSLSPGGGQETQYF	TGTGCCAGCAGTTTATCCCCAGGGGGAGGACAAGAGACCCAGTACTTC
-	TRBV29-1	-	TRBJ2-1	CSVSGSSYNEQFF	TGCAGCGTTTCGGGGAGCTCCTACAATGAGCAGTTCTTC
-	TRBV30	TRBD2	TRBJ2-2	CAWSSWSGRLTGELFF	TGTGCCTGGAGCTCCTGGAGCGGGAGGCTCACCGGGGAGCTGTTTTTT
few	TRBV6-5	TRBD1	TRBJ1-2	CASSYGDRFRVDTF	TGTGCCAGCAGTTACGGGGACAGGTTCCGCGTGGACACCTTC
-	TRBV21-1	-	TRBJ1-5	CASSNRGSNQPQHF	TGTGCCAGCAGCAACAGGGGTAGCAATCAGCCCCAGCATTTT
-	TRBV9	TRBD1	TRBJ2-1	CASSPDRASYNEQFF	TGTGCCAGCAGCCCGGACAGGGCCTCCTACAATGAGCAGTTCTTC
few	TRBV9	TRBD2	TRBJ2-5	CASSVGALAGGHPRETQYF	TGTGCCAGCAGCGTAGGCGCACTAGCGGGGGGCCACCCCAGGGAGACCCAGTACTTC
-	TRBV7-2	TRBD1	TRBJ2-1	CASSSLETGKVEQFF	TGTGCCAGCAGCTCCCTCGAGACAGGGAAGGTTGAGCAGTTCTTC
-	TRBV11-3	-	TRBJ2-3	CASSFSSTAVAF	TGTGCCAGCAGCTTTTCATCGACTGCCGTTGCGTTT
few	TRBV5-4	-	TRBJ1-1	CASSFQPWREAFF	TGTGCCAGCAGCTTTCAACCCTGGAGGGAAGCTTTCTTT
few	TRBV5-4	TRBD1	TRBJ2-5	CASSRGGAGETQYF	TGTGCCAGCAGCCGAGGGGGCGCGGGTGAGACCCAGTACTTC
-	TRBV18	-	TRBJ2-7	CASSPSEVLGNPSEQYF	TGTGCCAGCTCACCGTCAGAGGTCCTAGGTAACCCCTCCGAGCAGTACTTC
few	TRBV5-1	TRBD2	TRBJ2-1	CASSPPRGLAGTEQFF	TGCGCCAGCAGCCCCCCAAGGGGTTTAGCGGGTACTGAGCAGTTCTTC
few	TRBV7-2	TRBD2	TRBJ2-3	CASSSGTSAQYF	TGTGCCAGCAGCTCTGGGACTAGTGCGCAGTATTTT
few	TRBV9	TRBD1	TRBJ2-3	CASSEGQTDTQYF	TGTGCCAGCAGCGAGGGACAGACAGATACGCAGTATTTT
few	TRBV4-1	-	TRBJ2-3	CASSQGTGTDTQYF	TGCGCCAGCAGCCAGGGCACGGGCACAGATACGCAGTATTTT
few	TRBV29-1	-	TRBJ1-5	CSAGVGDRDQPQHF	TGCAGCGCAGGGGTGGGGGATAGGGATCAGCCCCAGCATTTT
few	TRBV7-6	-	TRBJ2-1	CASSVGGSGGAHYNEQFF	TGTGCCAGCAGCGTCGGGGGTAGTGGCGGGGCCCACTACAATGAGCAGTTCTTC
-	TRBV11-2	TRBD2	TRBJ2-1	CASGGGPVNTEQFF	TGTGCCAGCGGCGGGGGGCCCGTTAACACTGAGCAGTTCTTC
few	TRBV14	-	TRBJ2-2	CASSLQGTGELFF	TGTGCCAGCAGTCTCCAGGGCACCGGGGAGCTGTTTTTT
-	TRBV19	-	TRBJ2-1	CASSPSYNEQFF	TGTGCCAGTAGTCCGTCCTACAATGAGCAGTTCTTC
few	TRBV15	-	TRBJ1-2	CATSRDVQGHGYTF	TGTGCCACCAGCAGAGATGTACAGGGCCATGGCTACACCTTC
few	TRBV9	-	TRBJ1-2	CASSLGPEGYGYTF	TGTGCCAGCTCTCTAGGACCGGAGGGCTATGGCTACACCTTC
few	TRBV30	TRBD1	TRBJ2-6	CAWSKTGISGANVLTF	TGTGCCTGGAGTAAGACAGGGATCTCTGGGGCCAACGTCCTGACTTTC
few	TRBV11-2	TRBD2	TRBJ2-1	CASSLDTSGGLPSYNEQFF	TGTGCCAGCAGCTTAGATACTAGCGGGGGGCTACCCTCCTACAATGAGCAGTTCTTC
-	TRBV6-6	-	TRBJ2-5	CASSYRGLSPPETQYF	TGTGCCAGCAGTTACAGAGGACTTTCCCCGCCGGAGACCCAGTACTTC
-	TRBV29-1	-	TRBJ1-2	CSTVGDYYGYTF	TGCAGCACCGTCGGGGATTACTATGGCTACACCTTC
few	TRBV5-4	-	TRBJ2-2	CASSPLAINTGELFF	TGCGCCAGCAGCCCCTTAGCGATAAACACCGGGGAGCTGTTTTTT
few	TRBV11-2	-	TRBJ1-6	CASSEAGDNSPLHF	TGTGCCAGCAGCGAGGCAGGGGATAATTCACCCCTCCACTTT
few	TRBV7-9	TRBD2	TRBJ2-3	CASSMPGTSGGTSTDTQYF	TGTGCCAGCAGCATGCCCGGGACTAGCGGGGGGACTAGCACAGATACGCAGTATTTT
-	TRBV6-6	-	TRBJ2-7	CASSYPTSGQYF	TGTGCCAGCAGTTACCCGACGTCGGGGCAGTACTTC
few	TRBV2	-	TRBJ2-5	CATAAGSSGTQYF	TGTGCCACCGCCGCCGGGTCGTCGGGGACCCAGTACTTC